This T cell receptor beta chain was found in a study of blood T cell repertoires in COVID-19. The overall study: Samples came from the United States, Italy and Spain, spanning acute and convalescent COVID-19. In each case, the material was cDNA or gDNA derived from T cells, B-cell-depleted T cells, or PBMCs.

Trimming stripped 4 bases from V and 4 bases from J, with 19 bases between. The CDR3 spans 16 residues. The germline V gene has CDR1 LNHDA and CDR2 SQIVND (reference sequence). Per the study methods: Reference gene primer amplification gave nucleated cell count estimates. Repertoires were generated with immunoSEQ multiplex PCR, while TCRdb's copy carries only in-frame clones and drops some. The DNA gave D and trimming, while V, J and clone size come from that table. This sample has 45,000 to 60,000 clones, with roughly 86% found just once. The sequencing input was peripheral blood. This rearrangement joins TRBV19 to TRBJ1-2, with D possibly being TRBD1 (6 bases). The source is a man between 65 and 85 years old with active COVID-19. This chain's CDR3 is CASSSPGPGGIYGYTF. The CDR3 DNA sequence: TGTGCCAGTAGTAGCCCGGGACCGGGGGGCATCTATGGCTACACCTTC.